These 29 T cell receptor beta chains came from one sample sequenced in a study of Ad26.COV2.S vaccination and SARS-CoV-2 variants (dated by TCRdb to the early 2020s). The protocol used for the library was the immunoSEQ multiplex PCR assay. The source is immuneACCESS, and TCRdb retained only in-frame sequences with V and J called. Part of the clones is not carried over; for the studies checked, unresolved V genes explain less than half of this, and the remainder is unexplained. The sample table shows fewer than 800,000 clones, and about 90% are seen once. Of the sample, about 1.5% is held by the ten largest clones. This specimen's treatment or condition label, interpreted: around 19 received Ad26.COV2.S at low or high dose, single or two shots; about 5 received placebo; per-sample allocation not given. For vaccine and placebo recipients, the sequenced repertoires came from samples collected on day 63 after the first injection.

Sequenced material: peripheral blood, taken in a trial of Ad26.COV2.S vaccine versus placebo. The source is a person aged 18-65 years who received the Ad26.COV2.S COVID-19 vaccine or a placebo.

The chain employs TRBV7-2 and TRBJ1-2, with TRBD1 identical over 8 bases. The V segment lost 5 bases and the J segment 5 bases; nucleotides outside the gene matches: 13. Germline V CDR1 and CDR2: SGHTA, FQGNSA. The CDR3 is 16 residues long. The CDR3 loop is CASSPQPGQGWYGYTF. The DNA for the CDR3 is TGTGCCAGCAGCCCCCAGCCAGGACAGGGATGGTATGGCTACACCTTC.

This chain connects TRBV5-8 to TRBJ1-2; TRBD1 aligns across 7 bases. This CDR3 has 14 residues. Germline trimming cut 2 bases from V and 4 bases from J; bases unmatched to any gene: 5. The germline V gene has CDR1 SGHTS and CDR2 YDEGEE. DNA of the CDR3: TGTGCCAGCAGCTTTACAGGGGCCATCTATGGCTACACCTTC. The encoded protein is CASSFTGAIYGYTF.

The chain is built from TRBV27 and TRBJ2-5, with TRBD1 as a possible D gene (5 bases). The germline V gene has CDR1 MNHEY and CDR2 SMNVEV (reference sequence). The V gene lost 5 bases and the J gene lost 5 bases, with 15 bases spanning the gap. CDR3 length equals 14 residues. The CDR3 protein is CASSSFRELETQYF. CDR3 nucleotide sequence: TGTGCCAGCAGTAGTTTCAGGGAATTGGAGACCCAGTACTTC.

Of note for this clone: The same CDR3 arises from other DNA sequences in this sample as well. CDR3 loop: CASSLEPQETQYF. The CDR3 DNA sequence: TGTGCCAGCAGCTTAGAGCCGCAAGAGACCCAGTACTTC. The chain combines TRBV7-2 with TRBJ2-5; D remains unclear. The germline V gene encodes CDR1 SGHTA and CDR2 FQGNSA. V dropped 1 base and J dropped 2 bases, with 5 bases sitting between them. The CDR3 length is 13 residues. The full variable domain, its missing parts supplied by reference TRBV7-2 and TRBJ2-5, is GAGVSQSPSNKVTEKGKDVELRCDPISGHTALYWYRQSLGQGLEFLIYFQGNSAPDKSGLPSDRFSAERTGGSVSTLTIQRTQQEDSAVYLCASSLEPQETQYFGPGTRLLVL.

V gene TRBV11-2 combines with J gene TRBJ1-2, with D uncertain. Germline V CDR1 and CDR2: SGHAT, FQNNGV. The CDR3 extends over 14 amino acids. Trimming stripped 0 bases from V and 0 bases from J, with 5 bases between. The CDR3 region has the DNA TGTGCCAGCAGCTTAGAGACCTCTAACTATGGCTACACCTTC. Translation gives CASSLETSNYGYTF.

This clone was seen once. The gene calls are TRBV29-1 and TRBJ1-2; D gene ambiguous. Germline V gives CDR1 SQVTM, CDR2 ANQGSEA. Trimming pared 4 bases from V and 4 bases from J, leaving 16 bases between. The CDR3 covers 14 residues. The CDR3 is CSVGGSSGPYGYTF. For the CDR3, the DNA is TGCAGCGTTGGGGGATCCAGTGGCCCCTATGGCTACACCTTC.

This chain links TRBV7-6 with TRBJ1-3; perhaps TRBD1 as D (5 bases). Looked up from germline, CDR1 is SGHVS and CDR2 is FNYEAQ. This CDR3 is built from 16 residues. Trimming stripped 5 bases from V and 0 bases from J, with 14 bases between. The CDR3 is CASSVARDLSGNTIYF. The CDR3 DNA follows: TGTGCCAGCAGCGTGGCCAGGGACCTCTCTGGAAACACCATATATTTT.

The chain carries TRBV29-1 and TRBJ2-1; 12 bases match TRBD2. From germline, CDR1 is SQVTM and CDR2 ANQGSEA. The ends lost 8 bases at V and 8 bases at J; junction bases unmatched: 10. This CDR3 contains 14 residues. The CDR3 region has the DNA TGCAGCTCTGGACTAGCGGGGCGGTCGGATGAGCAGTTCTTC. Its protein is CSSGLAGRSDEQFF.

The gene calls are TRBV12-3 or TRBV12-4 and TRBJ1-1; 7 positions match TRBD1. Germline trimming cut 5 bases from V and 5 bases from J; bases unmatched to any gene: 5. The CDR3 spans 13 residues. The CDR3 loop reads CASSEQGYTEAFF. The CDR3 bases are TGTGCCAGCAGTGAACAGGGGTATACTGAAGCTTTCTTT.

This clone has just one count. The rearrangement joins TRBV7-9 to TRBJ2-3, with TRBD1 identical over 7 bases. Germline V lookup: CDR1 SEHNR, CDR2 FQNEAQ (reference sequence). With V trimmed by 5 bases and J by 4 bases, 6 bases remained unmatched. The CDR3 has 14 amino acids. CDR3 in amino acids: CASSTQGRADTQYF. The CDR3 DNA follows: TGTGCCAGCAGCACACAGGGGCGGGCAGATACGCAGTATTTT.

The rearrangement links TRBV30 to TRBJ1-1; TRBD1 is a possible D gene (6 bases). V was shortened by 4 bases and J by 4 bases, with 13 bases between the two germline ends. The CDR3 length is 13 residues. The germline gives CDR1 GTSNPN, CDR2 SVGIG (reference sequence). The CDR3, as DNA: TGTGCCTGGAACCGGAGGGGGGGCACTGAAGCTTTCTTT. Its translation is CAWNRRGGTEAFF. The complete variable domain, with remaining parts taken from reference TRBV30 and TRBJ1-1, reads SQTIHQWPATLVQPVGSPLSLECTVEGTSNPNLYWYRQAAGRGLQLLFYSVGIGQISSEVPQNLSASRPQDRQFILSSKKLLLSDSGFYLCAWNRRGGTEAFFGQGTRLTVV.

This clone was detected a few times. The chain uses TRBV2 and TRBJ2-2; TRBD1 matches 8 bases. The V gene's germline CDR1 is SNHLY and CDR2 FYNNEI. The CDR3 length is 16 residues. The V segment lost 6 bases and the J segment 1 base; nucleotides outside the gene matches: 7. Here the CDR3 reads CASRGPGTGNTGELFF. The CDR3 DNA follows: TGTGCCAGCAGGGGCCCCGGGACAGGGAACACCGGGGAGCTGTTTTTT.

This rearrangement joins TRBV28 to TRBJ2-7; TRBD1 is a possible D gene (6 bases). In germline, CDR1 is MDHEN, CDR2 SYDVKM. The length of the CDR3 is 13 residues. The V gene lost 3 bases and the J gene lost 3 bases, with 9 bases spanning the gap. The CDR3 region is CASSFRGIYEQYF. CDR3 sequence (DNA): TGTGCCAGCAGTTTCAGGGGTATCTACGAGCAGTACTTC.

This clone was picked up a small number of times. V gene TRBV19 combines with J gene TRBJ1-5; 9 bases line up with TRBD1. The V and J ends lost 3 bases and 6 bases, in that order; junction bases with no gene match: 6. CDR1 is LNHDA and CDR2 is SQIVND in the germline V gene (reference sequence). This CDR3 contains 15 residues. Written as DNA, the CDR3 is TGTGCCAGTAGTATGGGAGGGACAGGGATTCAGCCCCAGCATTTT. This translates into CASSMGGTGIQPQHF.

J is TRBJ1-1 and V is TRBV29-1, with a weak D call TRBD1 (5 bases). Trimming left V 7 bases short and J 1 base short, with 16 bases between. The CDR3 length is 14 residues. CDR1 and CDR2 (germline): SQVTM, ANQGSEA. The CDR3 loop is CSACDTGENTEAFF. CDR3 DNA: TGCAGCGCCTGCGACACAGGAGAGAACACTGAAGCTTTCTTT.

The CDR3 here is CASSPGRIQETQYF. CDR3 DNA sequence: TGTGCCAGCAGCCCAGGGCGGATCCAAGAGACCCAGTACTTC. This chain links TRBV6-6 with TRBJ2-5; tentatively, D is TRBD1 (5 bases). The V gene lost 6 bases and the J gene lost 1 base, with 12 bases spanning the gap. The CDR3 extends over 14 amino acids. Germline V gene sequence: CDR1 MNHNY, CDR2 SVGAGI (reference sequence).

This clone came up once. V gene TRBV18 combines with J gene TRBJ2-3; 7 positions match TRBD1. The V gene end was trimmed by 2 bases and the J gene end by 2 bases; junction bases not matched to a gene: 4. CDR1 is KGHSH, CDR2 LQKENI, per germline. The CDR3 consists of 15 residues. The CDR3 spells CASSPRQGDTDTQYF. The CDR3 DNA sequence: TGTGCCAGCTCACCAAGACAGGGTGACACAGATACGCAGTATTTT.

The genes are TRBV5-4 and TRBJ1-2; 12 nucleotides align to TRBD1. Germline CDR1 reads SGHNT; CDR2 reads YYREEE (reference sequence). Trimming at V came to 1 base and at J to 8 bases, leaving 9 bases not matched to a gene. CDR3 length: 16 residues. The CDR3 DNA reads as TGTGCCAGCAGCTTGCCCCCCGGGACAGGGGGCAGGGGCTACACCTTC. Translation: CASSLPPGTGGRGYTF.

The rearrangement uses TRBV19 and TRBJ2-1; 10 positions agree with TRBD2. The CDR3 covers 12 residues. J gave up 7 bases and V 11 bases, and 5 bases lay outside the gene matches. CDR1 is LNHDA and CDR2 is SQIVND in the germline V gene (reference sequence). The chain's CDR3 is CAVGLAQNEQFF. CDR3 nucleotides: TGTGCCGTGGGACTAGCGCAGAATGAGCAGTTCTTC.

The chain joins TRBV5-1 to TRBJ2-7; 8 bases fit TRBD2. The V and J ends lost 4 bases and 4 bases, in that order; junction bases with no gene match: 10. CDR3 size: 15 residues. The germline V gene encodes CDR1 SGHRS and CDR2 YFSETQ. The CDR3 DNA reads TGCGCCAGCAGCACCCCAGCGGGAGAACCGTACGAGCAGTACTTC. It encodes CASSTPAGEPYEQYF.

The chain uses TRBV30 and TRBJ1-6; D unresolved. V lost 2 bases to trimming and J lost 9 bases, with 14 bases between them. The V gene's germline CDR1 is GTSNPN and CDR2 SVGIG (reference sequence). This CDR3 contains 14 residues. The CDR3 DNA is TGTGCCTGGAGTCACCGGTCTACTAGTTCACCCCTCCACTTT. Translated, it gives CAWSHRSTSSPLHF.

The chain joins TRBV7-2 to TRBJ2-5, with D tentatively TRBD1 (5 bases). Germline loops: CDR1 SGHTA, CDR2 FQGNSA. This CDR3 region has 14 residues. V was trimmed by 1 base and J by 5 bases, leaving 11 bases between them. CDR3: CASSLGGSPETQYF. The DNA for the CDR3 is TGTGCCAGCAGCTTAGGGGGCAGTCCCGAGACCCAGTACTTC.

Only a few counts were recorded for this clone. The gene calls are TRBV5-1 and TRBJ2-5; weak D call: TRBD1 (7 bases). The germline V gene has CDR1 SGHRS and CDR2 YFSETQ. Trimming shortened V by 6 bases and J by 3 bases, and 15 bases separated the two germline ends. This CDR3 spans 14 amino acids. CDR3 protein: CASNRGTVKETQYF. The CDR3 DNA follows: TGCGCCAGCAACCGCGGGACAGTAAAAGAGACCCAGTACTTC.

This clone was detected a few times. The genes are TRBV29-1 and TRBJ2-7; TRBD2 matches 7 bases. There are 13 residues in the CDR3. Germline V gives CDR1 SQVTM, CDR2 ANQGSEA. Trimming removed 5 bases from V and 2 bases from J; junction bases left unmatched: 6. CDR3 DNA sequence: TGCAGCGTTAGAGTGGCGGGAGCCTACGAGCAGTACTTC. It is translated as CSVRVAGAYEQYF.

The V gene is TRBV7-8, the J gene TRBJ2-1; D is tentatively TRBD1 or TRBD2 (5 bases each). V dropped 3 bases and J dropped 14 bases, with 17 bases sitting between them. This CDR3 has 13 residues. Germline lookup yields CDR1 SGHVS and CDR2 FQNEAQ. This chain's CDR3 is CASSFTPGRGKFF. The CDR3 DNA reads TGTGCCAGCAGCTTTACCCCGGGACGGGGCAAGTTCTTC.

Worth noting for this clone: Other nucleotide sequences in the sample specify the same CDR3. The gene calls are TRBV7-9 and TRBJ2-3, with 8 nucleotides matching TRBD1. V trimming: 5 bases; J trimming: 4 bases; junction bases outside the gene matches: 5. CDR1 and CDR2 from the germline V gene are SEHNR and FQNEAQ (reference sequence). The CDR3 consists of 14 residues. The CDR3 nucleotides are TGTGCCAGCAGCCTCGGACAGGGAGCAGATACGCAGTATTTT. This translates into CASSLGQGADTQYF.

Here the CDR3 reads CASSPSWADSPQIAKNIQYF. Here the CDR3 DNA reads TGCGCCAGCAGTCCGTCTTGGGCAGATTCTCCTCAAATAGCCAAAAACATTCAGTACTTC. V gene TRBV4-3 combines with J gene TRBJ2-4; no clear D. V was shortened by 6 bases and J by 0 bases, with 27 bases between the two germline ends. This CDR3 is 20 amino acids long. Germline V gene sequence: CDR1 LGHNA, CDR2 YSLEER.

This chain links TRBV10-3 with TRBJ2-3; TRBD1 is a possible D gene (7 bases). V was shortened by 2 bases and J by 3 bases, with 15 bases between the two germline ends. The CDR3 spans 16 residues. Looked up from germline, CDR1 is ENHRY and CDR2 is SYGVKD. The CDR3 DNA reads as TGTGCCATCAGTGAGGCGGGGTCGACAGGGACAGATACGCAGTATTTT. This sequence encodes CAISEAGSTGTDTQYF.

This CDR3 is CAWSVHVYGYTF. CDR3 coding DNA: TGTGCCTGGAGTGTACACGTATATGGCTACACCTTC. V usage is TRBV30 and J usage is TRBJ1-2; no firm D call. The germline V gene has CDR1 GTSNPN and CDR2 SVGIG (reference sequence). The CDR3 totals 12 residues. Trimming pared 0 bases from V and 5 bases from J, leaving 7 bases between.